The rows below give T cell receptor beta chains drawn from one sample of a study of T-cell reconstitution after alpha-beta-depleted transplantation in children. TCRdb independently ran MiXCR on the PCR reads; one entry per CDR3 protein. Of about 260,000 distinct CDR3 sequences in the sample, roughly 10% were seen once. The input for sequencing was peripheral blood, taken 180 days after TCRalphabeta/CD19-depleted stem cell transplant. The receptors derive from a male patient between 2 and 15 years old who had a stem cell transplant for chronic granulomatous disease, so the T cells may come from the graft donor. The CDR3 runs from the conserved cysteine through the conserved F or W. A D gene is named only where the DNA matches it firmly. Clone size is given as once, few, many, or a class for an expanded clone.

v_gene	abundance	len	j_gene	d_gene	CDR3nt	CDR3aa
TRBV12-3/TRBV12-4	many	15	TRBJ2-3	-	TGTGCCAGCAGTTTAACCGGGGTAGGGTCAGATACGCAGTATTTT	CASSLTGVGSDTQYF
TRBV7-9	many	15	TRBJ2-1	TRBD2	TGTGCCAGCAGCCCCCCGGGGGGACCCAACAATGAGCAGTTCTTC	CASSPPGGPNNEQFF
TRBV21-1	many	14	TRBJ2-7	-	TGTGCCAGCAGCACGGGACAGGGTCCCTACGAGCAGTACTTC	CASSTGQGPYEQYF
TRBV5-1	many	12	TRBJ1-2	-	TGCGCCAGCAGCGTTGACAGCTATGGCTACACCTTC	CASSVDSYGYTF
TRBV28	many	12	TRBJ2-3	TRBD1	TGTGCCAGCACCAAGGACAGGGATACGCAGTATTTT	CASTKDRDTQYF
TRBV27	many	13	TRBJ2-7	TRBD2	TGTGCCAGCAGTAACGGACTAGATTACGAGCAGTACTTC	CASSNGLDYEQYF
TRBV18	many	18	TRBJ2-2	TRBD2	TGTGCCAGCTCACGAGGACAGACTAGCGGGGACCAAACCGGGGAGCTGTTTTTT	CASSRGQTSGDQTGELFF
TRBV11-2	few	14	TRBJ2-7	-	TGTGCCAGCAGCTTAGATCTGGTTCCCTACGAGCAGTACTTC	CASSLDLVPYEQYF
TRBV7-3	many	12	TRBJ2-1	TRBD1	TGTGCCAGCAGCCGGACAGGTTCCGAGCAGTTCTTC	CASSRTGSEQFF
TRBV5-1	many	17	TRBJ2-1	-	TGCGCCAGCAGCTTGGCCGGGACTCCTGTGGGGTACAATGAGCAGTTCTTC	CASSLAGTPVGYNEQFF
TRBV4-3	many	15	TRBJ2-2	-	TGCGCCAGCAGCCTCCAACAGGGGGGGACCGGGGAGCTGTTTTTT	CASSLQQGGTGELFF
TRBV20-1	many	16	TRBJ2-1	TRBD2	TGCAGTGCTAGAGATTTGGTCACAGGGACTAGCAATGAGCAGTTCTTC	CSARDLVTGTSNEQFF
TRBV18	few	16	TRBJ2-3	TRBD1	TGTGCCAGCTCACCCCGACAGGGACCTAGCACAGATACGCAGTATTTT	CASSPRQGPSTDTQYF
TRBV25-1	many	15	TRBJ2-7	-	TGTGCCAGCAGAAAGAGCGACGGCGACTCCTACGAGCAGTACTTC	CASRKSDGDSYEQYF
TRBV6-1	many	16	TRBJ1-6	-	TGTGCCAGCAGTGAGTGGGGAAAGGGCTATAATTCACCCCTCCACTTT	CASSEWGKGYNSPLHF
TRBV4-1	many	17	TRBJ2-3	-	TGCGCCAGCAGCCAAGATGGCCGGGAGCTAGTACGGGATACGCAGTATTTT	CASSQDGRELVRDTQYF
TRBV5-1	many	16	TRBJ2-1	TRBD2	TGCGCCAGCAGCTTTGGTGTGCGGGGGGGCGCGGATGAGCAGTTCTTC	CASSFGVRGGADEQFF
TRBV5-1	many	15	TRBJ2-7	-	TGCGCCAGCAGCTTGGTATGGGGCAAATCCTACGAGCAGTACTTC	CASSLVWGKSYEQYF
TRBV4-1	many	14	TRBJ2-5	-	TGCGCCAGCAGCCAAGTGGGTCAAGAAGAGACCCAGTACTTC	CASSQVGQEETQYF
TRBV6-2/TRBV6-3	many	15	TRBJ2-6	-	TGTGCCAGCAGCTGGGACCGTACTGGGGCCAACGTCCTGACTTTC	CASSWDRTGANVLTF
TRBV4-3	many	13	TRBJ1-1	-	TGCGCCAGCAGCCAAGATCAAGGGGATGAAGCTTTCTTT	CASSQDQGDEAFF
TRBV28	many	14	TRBJ1-4	-	TGTGCCAGCAGGCAGGGTTTCGGTAATGAAAAACTGTTTTTT	CASRQGFGNEKLFF
TRBV11-2	many	15	TRBJ2-3	-	TGTGCCAGCAGCTTAGAACCTGCGGGGCCAGATACGCAGTATTTT	CASSLEPAGPDTQYF
TRBV5-1	many	15	TRBJ2-5	TRBD1	TGCGCCAGCAGCTCTGGGGGACAGGGTATGGAGACCCAGTACTTC	CASSSGGQGMETQYF
TRBV25-1	many	13	TRBJ1-5	-	TGTGCCAGCAGTTGGGACGGAGATCAGCCCCAGCATTTT	CASSWDGDQPQHF